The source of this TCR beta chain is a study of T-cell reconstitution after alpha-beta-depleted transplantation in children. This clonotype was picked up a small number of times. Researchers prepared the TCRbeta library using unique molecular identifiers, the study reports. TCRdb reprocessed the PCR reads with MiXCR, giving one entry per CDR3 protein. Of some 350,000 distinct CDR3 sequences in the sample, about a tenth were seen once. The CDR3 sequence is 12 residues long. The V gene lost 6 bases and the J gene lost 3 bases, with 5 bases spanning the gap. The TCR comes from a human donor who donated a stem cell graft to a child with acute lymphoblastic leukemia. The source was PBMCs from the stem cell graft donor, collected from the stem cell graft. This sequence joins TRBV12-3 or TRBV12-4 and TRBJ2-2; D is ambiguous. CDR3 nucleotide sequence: TGTGCCAGCAGACACGACACCGGGGAGCTGTTTTTT. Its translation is CASRHDTGELFF.